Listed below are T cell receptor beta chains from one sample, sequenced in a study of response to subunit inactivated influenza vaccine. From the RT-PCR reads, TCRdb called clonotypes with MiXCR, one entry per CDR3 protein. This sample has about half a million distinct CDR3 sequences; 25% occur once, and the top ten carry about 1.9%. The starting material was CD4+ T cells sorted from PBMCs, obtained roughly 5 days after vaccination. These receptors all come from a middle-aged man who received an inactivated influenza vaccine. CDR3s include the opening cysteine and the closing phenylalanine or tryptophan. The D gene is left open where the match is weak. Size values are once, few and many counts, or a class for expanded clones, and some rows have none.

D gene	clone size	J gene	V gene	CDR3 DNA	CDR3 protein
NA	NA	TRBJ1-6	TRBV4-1	TGCGCCAGCAGCCAGGGTTGGGCACCTTCTAGCTCCTATAATTCACCCCTCCACTTT	CASSQGWAPSSSYNSPLHF
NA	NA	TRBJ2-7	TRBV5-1	TGCGCCAGCAGCTTAAGACAGGGCGGGAGCGAGCAGTACTTC	CASSLRQGGSEQYF
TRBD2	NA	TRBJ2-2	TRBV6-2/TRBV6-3	TGTGCCAGCATGTCCCTAGCGGAGAACACCGGGGAGCTGTTTTTT	CASMSLAENTGELFF
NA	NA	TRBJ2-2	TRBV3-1	TGTGCCAGCAGCTTCAGGGGGGTAAAGACCGGGGAGCTGTTTTTT	CASSFRGVKTGELFF
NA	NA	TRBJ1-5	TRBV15	TGTGCCACCAGCAGAGACCCCAAGGCAGGACAGCCCCAGCATTTT	CATSRDPKAGQPQHF
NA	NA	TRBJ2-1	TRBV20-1	TGCAGTGCTAGAGATCAGGAGCGTTACAATGAGCAGTTCTTC	CSARDQERYNEQFF
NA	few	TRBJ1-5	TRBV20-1	TGCAGTGCTGGAGACAGCCCTCAGCCCCAGCATTTT	CSAGDSPQPQHF
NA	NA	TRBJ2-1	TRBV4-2	TGTGCCAGCAGCCAAGAAATAGCGGCGACTACCTCCTACAATGAGCAGTTCTTC	CASSQEIAATTSYNEQFF
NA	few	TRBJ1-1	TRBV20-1	TGCAGTATAAGGGGGGGAGGGATGAACACTGAAGCTTTCTTT	CSIRGGGMNTEAFF
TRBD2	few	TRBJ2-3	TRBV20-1	TGCAGTGCTTTAGCGGGAGCGGCATCAGATACGCAGTATTTT	CSALAGAASDTQYF
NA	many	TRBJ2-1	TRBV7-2	TGTGCCAGCAGCTCGGGGGTAGGGGATGAGCAGTTCTTC	CASSSGVGDEQFF
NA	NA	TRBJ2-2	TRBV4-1	TGCGCCAGCAGCCAAGGAGGCATCTGGCGGGGCGGGGAGCTGTTTTTT	CASSQGGIWRGGELFF
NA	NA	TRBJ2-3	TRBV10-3	TGTGCCACCCTGGGGGGAACAGATACGCAGTATTTT	CATLGGTDTQYF
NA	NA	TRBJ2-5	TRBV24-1	TGTGCCACCAGTGAGAAGGGACGCGGCGCACGAGAGACCCAGTACTTC	CATSEKGRGARETQYF
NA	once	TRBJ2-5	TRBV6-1	TGTGCCAGCAGTAAAGACTGGCGGGAGACCCAGTACTTC	CASSKDWRETQYF
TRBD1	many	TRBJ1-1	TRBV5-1	TGCGCCAGCAGCGTAAAGGGACAGGGCCTCGCTGAAGCTTTCTTT	CASSVKGQGLAEAFF
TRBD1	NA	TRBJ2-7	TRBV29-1	TGCAGCGTTGCGCCGACAGGGTTATTGGAGCAGTACTTC	CSVAPTGLLEQYF
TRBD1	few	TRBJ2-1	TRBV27	TGTGCCAGCAGTTTCTCGGGACAGGTGGGCAATGAGCAGTTCTTC	CASSFSGQVGNEQFF
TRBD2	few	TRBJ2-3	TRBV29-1	TGCAGCGTTGACCTGACTAGCGGGGGAACGCAGTATTTT	CSVDLTSGGTQYF
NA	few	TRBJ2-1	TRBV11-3	TGTGCCAGCAGCTTGGACAACTCCAATGAGCAGTTCTTC	CASSLDNSNEQFF
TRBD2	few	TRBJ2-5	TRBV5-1	TGCGCCAGCAGCTATGGGACTAGCGGGCCCCGGGAGACCCAGTACTTC	CASSYGTSGPRETQYF
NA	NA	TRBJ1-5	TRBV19	TGTGCCAGTGGCCGGGACCTGCCCCAGCATTTT	CASGRDLPQHF
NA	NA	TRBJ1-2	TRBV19	TGTGCCAGTAGTATAGTCGTGGGAAGTGGCTATGGCTACACCTTC	CASSIVVGSGYGYTF
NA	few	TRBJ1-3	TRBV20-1	TGCAGTGCTAGAGACCGTTTCTCTGGAAACACCATATATTTT	CSARDRFSGNTIYF
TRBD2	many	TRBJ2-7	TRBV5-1	TGCGCCAGTCGACTAGCCCCTAACTACGAGCAGTACTTC	CASRLAPNYEQYF
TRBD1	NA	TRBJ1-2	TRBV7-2	TGTGCCAGCATCGACGGGACAGGGAACTATGGCTACACCTTC	CASIDGTGNYGYTF
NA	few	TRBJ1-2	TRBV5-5	TGTGCCAGCAGCTTGGAGGGGAGGGGCTACACCTTC	CASSLEGRGYTF
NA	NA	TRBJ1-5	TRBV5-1	TGCGCCAGCAGCCGGGGCCAGTCTGGACAGCCCCAGCATTTT	CASSRGQSGQPQHF
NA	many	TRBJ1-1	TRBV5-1	TGCGCCAGCAGCTTGTCTGGGCAGAACACTGAAGCTTTCTTT	CASSLSGQNTEAFF
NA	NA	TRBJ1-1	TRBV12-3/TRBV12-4	TGTGCCAGCAGTGTAAGGACGGAGGGGACTGAAGCTTTCTTT	CASSVRTEGTEAFF
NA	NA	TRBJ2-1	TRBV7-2	TGTGCCAGCAGCTCCCGGGATTCCAATGAGCAGTTCTTC	CASSSRDSNEQFF
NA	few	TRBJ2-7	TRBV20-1	TGCAGTGCTAGAAGGGCTAGGTTTCAATCCTACGAGCAGTACTTC	CSARRARFQSYEQYF